This TCR beta chain was sequenced for a study of cytomegalovirus exposure and HLA in healthy donors. Study details: Approximately 85 million unique TCRs from HLA-typed donors were held in an early data release.

60 Vbeta and 13 Jbeta primers were used in PCR. Produced via immunoSEQ multiplex PCR; TCRdb's table is partial and in-frame only. The table has a few hundred thousand clones, around four fifths seen once. About this clone itself: Its antigen is undetermined.

V dropped 5 bases and J dropped 0 bases, with 16 bases sitting between them. Germline CDR1 is KGHSH and CDR2 is LQKENI. This CDR3 spans 16 amino acids. General observations from the study: Sequencing artifact likely explains a cluster of highly shared sequence variants. Rarity marked most TCR sequences, yet some public TCRs occurred in many donors.

Sequences were obtained from PBMCs. The chain employs TRBV18 and TRBJ1-1; D is possibly TRBD1 (6 bases). The receptor was isolated from a woman aged 40 to 50 in good health and CMV-seronegative. CDR3 nucleotide sequence: TGTGCCAGCTCAACTAAGACAGGCTACATGAACACTGAAGCTTTCTTT. Residues: CASSTKTGYMNTEAFF.